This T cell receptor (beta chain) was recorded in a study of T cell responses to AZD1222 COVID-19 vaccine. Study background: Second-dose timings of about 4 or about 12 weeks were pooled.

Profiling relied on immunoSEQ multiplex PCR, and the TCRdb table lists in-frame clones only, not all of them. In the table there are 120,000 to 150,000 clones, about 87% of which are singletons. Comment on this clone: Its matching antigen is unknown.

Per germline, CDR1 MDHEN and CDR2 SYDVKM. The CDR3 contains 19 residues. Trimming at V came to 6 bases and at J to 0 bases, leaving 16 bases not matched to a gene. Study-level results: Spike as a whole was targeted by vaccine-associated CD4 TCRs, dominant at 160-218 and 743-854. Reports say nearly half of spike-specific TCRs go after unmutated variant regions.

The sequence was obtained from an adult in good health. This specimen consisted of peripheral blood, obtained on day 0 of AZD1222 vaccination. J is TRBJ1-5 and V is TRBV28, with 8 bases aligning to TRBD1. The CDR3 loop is CASRSPFRDRKFSNQPQHF. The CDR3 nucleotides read TGTGCCAGCAGATCTCCCTTCCGGGACAGGAAATTTAGCAATCAGCCCCAGCATTTT.